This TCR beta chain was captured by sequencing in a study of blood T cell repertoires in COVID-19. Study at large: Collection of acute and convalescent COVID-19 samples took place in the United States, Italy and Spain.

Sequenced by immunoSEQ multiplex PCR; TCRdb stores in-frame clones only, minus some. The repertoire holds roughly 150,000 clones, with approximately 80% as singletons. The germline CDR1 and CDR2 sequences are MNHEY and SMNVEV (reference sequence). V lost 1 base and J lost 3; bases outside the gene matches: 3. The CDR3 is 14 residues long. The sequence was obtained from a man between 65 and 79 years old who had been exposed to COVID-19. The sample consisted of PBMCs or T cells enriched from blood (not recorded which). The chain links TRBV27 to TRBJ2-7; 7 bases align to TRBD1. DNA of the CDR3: TGTGCCAGCAGTTTATTGAGGGACAGCTACGAGCAGTACTTC. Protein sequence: CASSLLRDSYEQYF.